Below are 13 T cell receptor beta chains sequenced from a single sample in a study of chemoradiotherapy in HPV16-positive cancers. The table came from immunoSEQ multiplex PCR; TCRdb's copy has only in-frame clones and leaves some out. Of some 32,000 clones in the sample, 80% to 90% are singletons; the top ten hold around 3.1%. The sample was blood, taken from a patient who underwent chemoradiotherapy. Every receptor here comes from a human donor with HPV-associated anogenital cancer.

The J gene is TRBJ2-3, the V gene TRBV9; the D gene is possibly TRBD1 (5 bases). This CDR3 has 15 residues. Germline CDR1 and CDR2: SGDLS and YYNGEE. Deletions cut 3 bases from V and 2 bases from J, with 13 bases between. The CDR3 sequence: CASSASRVPTDTQYF. The DNA for the CDR3 is TGTGCCAGCAGCGCCAGCAGGGTCCCCACAGATACGCAGTATTTT.

This sequence joins TRBV5-1 and TRBJ1-2; 10 bases agree with TRBD1. Trimming at V came to 4 bases and at J to 5 bases, leaving 2 bases not matched to a gene. From germline, CDR1 is SGHRS and CDR2 YFSETQ. This CDR3 is 13 amino acids long. CDR3 sequence: CASSGTGVYGYTF. CDR3 bases: TGCGCCAGCAGCGGGACAGGGGTATATGGCTACACCTTC.

The rearrangement links TRBV7-2 to TRBJ2-5, with 13 bases identical to TRBD2. The CDR3 is 17 amino acids. Per germline, CDR1 SGHTA and CDR2 FQGNSA. V lost 3 bases and J lost 9; bases outside the gene matches: 13. The CDR3, as DNA: TGTGCCAGCAGCTTCCTGCAGGGACTAGCGGGGTCGGGAGCCCAGTACTTC. This codes for CASSFLQGLAGSGAQYF.

The CDR3, as DNA: TGTGCCAGTAGTTCGACCCGGGGCAATGAGCAGTTCTTC. Its protein is CASSSTRGNEQFF. This chain links TRBV19 with TRBJ2-1; D is perhaps TRBD2 (5 bases). Trimming left V 5 bases short and J 6 bases short, with 11 bases between. Looked up from germline, CDR1 is LNHDA and CDR2 is SQIVND (reference sequence). The CDR3 covers 13 residues.

The rearrangement joins TRBV4-3 to TRBJ1-4; 8 nucleotides align to TRBD1. Germline-derived CDR1 and CDR2 are LGHNA and YSLEER. V was pared by 0 bases and J by 6 bases, with 3 bases of the junction left unmatched. There are 15 residues in the CDR3. CDR3 amino acids: CASSQEQGGDEKLFF. CDR3 nucleotides: TGCGCCAGCAGCCAAGAACAGGGGGGAGATGAAAAACTGTTTTTT.

The chain links TRBV5-1 to TRBJ2-3; no clear D gene. The germline CDR1 and CDR2 sequences are SGHRS and YFSETQ. The V and J ends lost 4 bases and 4 bases respectively, with 4 bases between them. The CDR3 covers 11 residues. CDR3 bases: TGCGCCAGCAGCGGAGCAGATACGCAGTATTTT. It codes for CASSGADTQYF.

Only one count was recorded for this clone. The rearrangement uses TRBV7-9 and TRBJ1-3, with TRBD1 as a possible D gene (5 bases). The CDR3 extends over 16 amino acids. V gave up 3 bases and J gave up 0 bases, with 12 bases separating them. Germline CDR1 and CDR2: SEHNR and FQNEAQ (reference sequence). The CDR3 loop is CASSFGKGLSGNTIYF. The DNA of the CDR3 is TGTGCCAGCAGCTTTGGAAAGGGGCTCTCTGGAAACACCATATATTTT.

This clone has only one observation. The chain has TRBV5-4 and TRBJ2-5; 7 nucleotides agree with TRBD1. Germline V gene data show CDR1 as SGHNT and CDR2 as YYREEE (reference sequence). V gave up 4 bases and J gave up 0 bases; unmatched junction bases: 3. The CDR3 sequence is 14 residues long. Written as DNA, the CDR3 is TGTGCCAGCAGCCCGGACAGGTACCAAGAGACCCAGTACTTC. It translates to CASSPDRYQETQYF.

The rearrangement uses TRBV5-1 and TRBJ1-1; D perhaps matches TRBD1 (6 bases). CDR3 length: 14 amino acids. Germline values: CDR1 SGHRS, CDR2 YFSETQ. V lost 1 base and J lost 3, with 10 bases in between. Written as DNA, the CDR3 is TGCGCCAGCAGCTTGCAGGGGTGGGACACTGAAGCTTTCTTT. This sequence encodes CASSLQGWDTEAFF.

This chain links TRBV9 with TRBJ2-7, with TRBD2 identical over 11 bases. From germline, CDR1 is SGDLS and CDR2 YYNGEE. The CDR3 is 16 amino acids. V lost 4 bases to trimming and J lost 5 bases; unmatched junction nucleotides: 11. This CDR3 is CASSPRTSGRRDEQYF. The CDR3 nucleotides are TGTGCCAGCAGCCCACGAACTAGCGGGAGAAGGGACGAGCAGTACTTC.

The chain uses TRBV19 and TRBJ2-1, with 10 bases lining up with TRBD1. The length of the CDR3 is 16 residues. Germline CDR1 reads LNHDA; CDR2 reads SQIVND (reference sequence). Losses at the gene ends were 5 bases for V and 5 bases for J; bases not matched to a gene: 9. DNA of the CDR3: TGTGCCAGTAGTTATGGGACAGGGGAAATGGACAATGAGCAGTTCTTC. It yields the protein CASSYGTGEMDNEQFF.

The rearrangement links TRBV6-1 to TRBJ1-2, with 8 bases fitting TRBD1. J gave up 8 bases and V 5 bases, and 7 bases lay outside the gene matches. CDR1 and CDR2 (germline): MNHNS, SASEGT. The CDR3 is 13 amino acids. CDR3 region: CASSLDRGKGYTF. The CDR3 nucleotides are TGTGCCAGCAGTCTTGACAGGGGAAAAGGCTACACCTTC.

This sequence joins TRBV4-3 and TRBJ1-2; TRBD1 is a possible D gene (6 bases). CDR1 is LGHNA and CDR2 is YSLEER in the germline V gene. The CDR3 consists of 13 residues. The ends were cut back, 2 bases at V and 6 bases at J, with 10 bases in the middle. Here the CDR3 reads CASSQRQGNGYTF. CDR3 bases: TGCGCCAGCAGCCAAAGGCAGGGGAATGGCTACACCTTC.